The count of the clone carrying this T cell receptor beta chain is one. This sample is part of a study of cytomegalovirus exposure and HLA in healthy donors. V lost 4 bases, J lost 10 bases, and 19 bases lay in between. The germline gives CDR1 KGHSH, CDR2 LQKENI. This CDR3 region has 15 residues. It was with 60 Vbeta and 13 Jbeta primers that the PCR ran. TCRdb's copy holds only in-frame clones and misses some; the assay was immunoSEQ multiplex PCR. The sample records under 150,000 clones, over 80% being singletons. The sample taken for sequencing was PBMCs. The rearrangement uses TRBV18 and TRBJ1-4, with D possibly TRBD1 on 5 matching bases. The sequence was collected from a male donor in good health and CMV-seronegative. CDR3 amino acids: CASSRRDLDGGKLFF. The CDR3, as DNA: TGTGCCAGCTCACGACGGGACCTAGACGGGGGAAAACTGTTTTTT.